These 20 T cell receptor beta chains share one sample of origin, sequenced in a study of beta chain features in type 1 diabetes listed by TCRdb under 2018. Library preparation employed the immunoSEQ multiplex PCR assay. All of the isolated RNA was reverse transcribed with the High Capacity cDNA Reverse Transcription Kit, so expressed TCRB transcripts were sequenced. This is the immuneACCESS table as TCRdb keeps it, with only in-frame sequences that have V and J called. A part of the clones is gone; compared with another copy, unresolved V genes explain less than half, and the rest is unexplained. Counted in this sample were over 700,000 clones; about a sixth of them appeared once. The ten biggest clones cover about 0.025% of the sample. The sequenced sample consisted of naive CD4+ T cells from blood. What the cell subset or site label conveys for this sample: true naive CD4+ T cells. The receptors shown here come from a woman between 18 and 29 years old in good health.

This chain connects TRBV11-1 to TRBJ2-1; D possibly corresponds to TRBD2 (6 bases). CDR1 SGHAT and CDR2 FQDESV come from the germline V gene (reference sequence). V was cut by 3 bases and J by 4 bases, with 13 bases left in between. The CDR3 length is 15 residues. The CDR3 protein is CASSLSTGGYNEQFF. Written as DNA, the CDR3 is TGTGCCAGCAGCTTGTCGACCGGAGGGTACAATGAGCAGTTCTTC.

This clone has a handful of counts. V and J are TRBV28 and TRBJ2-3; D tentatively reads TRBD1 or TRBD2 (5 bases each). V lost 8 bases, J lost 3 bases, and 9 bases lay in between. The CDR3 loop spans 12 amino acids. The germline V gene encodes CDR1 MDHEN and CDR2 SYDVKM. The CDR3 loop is CASRGPTDTQYF. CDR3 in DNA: TGTGCCAGCCGGGGCCCGACAGATACGCAGTATTTT.

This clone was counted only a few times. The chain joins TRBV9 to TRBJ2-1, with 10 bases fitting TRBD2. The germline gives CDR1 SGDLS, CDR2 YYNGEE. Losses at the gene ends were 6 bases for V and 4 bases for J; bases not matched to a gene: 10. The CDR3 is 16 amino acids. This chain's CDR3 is CASNPHRTSGYNEQFF. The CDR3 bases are TGTGCCAGCAACCCCCACAGGACTAGCGGTTACAATGAGCAGTTCTTC. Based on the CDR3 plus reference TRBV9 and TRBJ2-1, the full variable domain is DSGVTQTPKHLITATGQRVTLRCSPRSGDLSVYWYQQSLDQGLQFLIQYYNGEERAKGNILERFSAQQFPDLHSELNLSSLELGDSALYFCASNPHRTSGYNEQFFGPGTRLTVL.

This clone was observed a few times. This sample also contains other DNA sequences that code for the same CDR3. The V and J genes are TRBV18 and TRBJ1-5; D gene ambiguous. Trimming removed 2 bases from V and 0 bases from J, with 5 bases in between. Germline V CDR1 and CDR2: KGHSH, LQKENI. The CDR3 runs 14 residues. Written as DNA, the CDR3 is TGTGCCAGCTCACCAGTTTATAGCAATCAGCCCCAGCATTTT. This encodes CASSPVYSNQPQHF.

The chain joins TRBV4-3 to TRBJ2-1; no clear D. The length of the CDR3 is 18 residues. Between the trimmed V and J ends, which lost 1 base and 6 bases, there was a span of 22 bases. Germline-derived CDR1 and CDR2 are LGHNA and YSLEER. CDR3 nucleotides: TGCGCCAGCAGCCAAGGCGGATATGGGGTCTCACCAGGCAATGAGCAGTTCTTC. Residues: CASSQGGYGVSPGNEQFF.

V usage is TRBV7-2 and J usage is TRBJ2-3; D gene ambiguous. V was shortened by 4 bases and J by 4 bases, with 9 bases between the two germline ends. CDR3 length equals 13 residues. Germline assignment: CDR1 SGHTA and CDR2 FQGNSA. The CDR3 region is CASSYPGADTQYF. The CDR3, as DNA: TGTGCCAGCAGCTATCCTGGGGCAGATACGCAGTATTTT.

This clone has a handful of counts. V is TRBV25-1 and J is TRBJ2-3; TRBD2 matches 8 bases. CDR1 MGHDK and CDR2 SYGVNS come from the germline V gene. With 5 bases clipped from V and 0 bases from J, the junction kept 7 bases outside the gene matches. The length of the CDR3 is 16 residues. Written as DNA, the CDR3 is TGTGCCAGCAGTATAGGAGCGGGAGCTAGCACAGATACGCAGTATTTT. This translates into CASSIGAGASTDTQYF.

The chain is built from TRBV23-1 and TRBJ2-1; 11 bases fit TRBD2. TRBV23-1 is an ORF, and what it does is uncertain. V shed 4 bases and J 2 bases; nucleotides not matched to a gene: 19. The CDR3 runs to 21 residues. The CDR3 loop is CASSPSRQGLAEQATYNEQFF. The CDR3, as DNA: TGCGCCAGCAGTCCCTCCCGCCAGGGACTAGCGGAACAGGCTACCTACAATGAGCAGTTCTTC.

CDR3 sequence: CASTPLVREQYF. The CDR3 region has the DNA TGTGCCAGCACGCCGCTGGTGCGGGAGCAGTACTTC. The chain recombines TRBV2 with TRBJ2-7; no definite D call. Germline V lookup: CDR1 SNHLY, CDR2 FYNNEI. Between the trimmed V and J ends, which lost 7 bases and 7 bases, there was a span of 14 bases. This CDR3 has 12 residues.

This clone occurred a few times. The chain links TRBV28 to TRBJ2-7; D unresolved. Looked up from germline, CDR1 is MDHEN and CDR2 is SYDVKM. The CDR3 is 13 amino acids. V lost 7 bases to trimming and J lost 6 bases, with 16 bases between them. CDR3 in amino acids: CASKIRTTGEQYF. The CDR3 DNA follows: TGTGCCAGCAAAATAAGAACGACTGGCGAGCAGTACTTC.

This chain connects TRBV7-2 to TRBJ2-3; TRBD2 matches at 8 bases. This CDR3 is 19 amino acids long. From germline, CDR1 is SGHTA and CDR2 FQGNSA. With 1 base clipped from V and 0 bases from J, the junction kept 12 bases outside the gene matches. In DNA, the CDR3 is TGTGCCAGCAGCTTAGTAGTAGGGTCGGCTAGCGGGAGCACAGATACGCAGTATTTT. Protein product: CASSLVVGSASGSTDTQYF.

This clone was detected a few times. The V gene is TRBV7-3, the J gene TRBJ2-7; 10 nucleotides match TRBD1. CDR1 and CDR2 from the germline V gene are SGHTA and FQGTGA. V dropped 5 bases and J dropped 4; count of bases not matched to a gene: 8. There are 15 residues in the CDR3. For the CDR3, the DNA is TGTGCCAGCAGCCTGTCCGGGACAGGGGAGTACGAGCAGTACTTC. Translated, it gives CASSLSGTGEYEQYF.

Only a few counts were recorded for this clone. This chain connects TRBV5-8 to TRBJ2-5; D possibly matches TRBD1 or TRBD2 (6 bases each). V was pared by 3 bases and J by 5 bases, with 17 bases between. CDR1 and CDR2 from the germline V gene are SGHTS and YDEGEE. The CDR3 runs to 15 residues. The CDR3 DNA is TGTGCCAGCAGCTCGAGGGGGGATCTTTTGGAGACCCAGTACTTC. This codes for CASSSRGDLLETQYF. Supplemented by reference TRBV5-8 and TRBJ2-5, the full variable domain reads EAGVTQSPTHLIKTRGQQATLRCSPISGHTSVYWYQQALGLGLQFLLWYDEGEERNRGNFPPRFSGRQFPNYSSELNVNALELEDSALYLCASSSRGDLLETQYFGPGTRLLVL.

CDR3 DNA sequence: TGTGCCAGCAGTCCGCCCTTGACACCCACTCTCACAGATACGCAGTATTTT. Protein: CASSPPLTPTLTDTQYF. The V call is TRBV28, the J call TRBJ2-3, with D hard to call. V shed 5 bases and J shed 2 bases, with 20 bases lying between them. Per germline, CDR1 MDHEN and CDR2 SYDVKM. The CDR3 has 17 residues.

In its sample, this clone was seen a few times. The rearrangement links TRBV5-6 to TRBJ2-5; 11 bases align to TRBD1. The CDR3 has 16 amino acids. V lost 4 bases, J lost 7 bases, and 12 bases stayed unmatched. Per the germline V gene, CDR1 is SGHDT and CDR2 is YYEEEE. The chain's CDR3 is CASSLGQGAPRGTQYF. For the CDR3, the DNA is TGTGCCAGCAGCCTCGGACAGGGGGCGCCCAGGGGGACCCAGTACTTC.

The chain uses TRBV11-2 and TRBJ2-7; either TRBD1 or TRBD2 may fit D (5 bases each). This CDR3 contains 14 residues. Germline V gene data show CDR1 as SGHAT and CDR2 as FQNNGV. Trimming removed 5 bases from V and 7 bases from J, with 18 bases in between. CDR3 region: CASSLGTFLGEQYF. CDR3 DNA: TGTGCCAGCAGCCTGGGGACCTTCCTGGGAGAGCAGTACTTC. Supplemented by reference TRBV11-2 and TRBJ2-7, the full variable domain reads EAGVAQSPRYKIIEKRQSVAFWCNPISGHATLYWYQQILGQGPKLLIQFQNNGVVDDSQLPKDRFSAERLKGVDSTLKIQPAKLEDSAVYLCASSLGTFLGEQYFGPGTRLTVT.

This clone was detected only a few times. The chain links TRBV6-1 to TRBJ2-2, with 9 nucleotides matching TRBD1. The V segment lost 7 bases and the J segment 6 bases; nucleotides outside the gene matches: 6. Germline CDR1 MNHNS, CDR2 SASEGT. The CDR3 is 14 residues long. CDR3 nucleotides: TGTGCCAGCAAACGAGACAGGGGGGCCGGGGAGCTGTTTTTT. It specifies CASKRDRGAGELFF.

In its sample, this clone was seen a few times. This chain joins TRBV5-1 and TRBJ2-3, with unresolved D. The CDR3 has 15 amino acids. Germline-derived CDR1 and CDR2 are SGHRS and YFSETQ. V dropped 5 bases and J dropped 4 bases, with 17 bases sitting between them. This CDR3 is CASRTYTVDSDTQYF. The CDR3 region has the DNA TGCGCCAGCAGGACTTACACAGTCGATTCAGATACGCAGTATTTT.

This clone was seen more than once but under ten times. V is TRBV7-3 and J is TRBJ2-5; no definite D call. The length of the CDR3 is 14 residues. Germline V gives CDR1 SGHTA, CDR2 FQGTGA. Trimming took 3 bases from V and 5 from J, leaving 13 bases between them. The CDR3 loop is CASSFGNKFETQYF. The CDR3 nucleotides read TGTGCCAGCAGCTTCGGCAACAAGTTCGAGACCCAGTACTTC.

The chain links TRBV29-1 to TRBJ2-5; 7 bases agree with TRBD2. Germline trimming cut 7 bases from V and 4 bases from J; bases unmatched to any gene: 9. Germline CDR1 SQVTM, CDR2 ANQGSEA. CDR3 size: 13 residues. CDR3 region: CSGEGRERETQYF. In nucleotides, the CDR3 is TGCAGCGGGGAGGGGCGGGAGAGAGAGACCCAGTACTTC.